The present TCR beta chain was sequenced within a study of T cell responses to AZD1222 COVID-19 vaccine. General study findings and limits: At 160-218 and 743-854, vaccine-associated CD4 TCRs were dominant, and they spanned spike. Clonal diversity was possibly underestimated, and white British individuals and females predominated among donors.

Regarding this clone: What it binds is not known.

Trimming removed 0 bases at V and 3 bases at J, with 11 bases between. Per the germline V gene, CDR1 is LNHNV and CDR2 is YYDKDF (reference sequence). The CDR3 consists of 16 residues. Assay: immunoSEQ multiplex PCR; the TCRdb copy retains only in-frame clones and omits some. Of under 150,000 clones in the sample, roughly nine tenths were seen once. This chain connects TRBV15 to TRBJ2-2; D might be TRBD1 (6 bases). The source material was peripheral blood, sampled 28 days after the second AZD1222 dose. The TCR sequence derives from an adult who received the AZD1222 COVID-19 vaccine. The CDR3 sequence: CATSRDGDTDTGELFF. The CDR3 bases are TGTGCCACCAGCAGAGATGGGGACACCGACACCGGGGAGCTGTTTTTT.